This T cell receptor beta chain was found in a study of blood T cells in healthy people across ages. Study-level background: Capture via template switching afforded approximately one barcoded beta molecule per two T cells.

The V segment lost 3 bases and the J segment 0 bases; nucleotides outside the gene matches: 4. The CDR3 is made up of 15 amino acids. Germline V gene data show CDR1 as SGDLS and CDR2 as YYNGEE. The use of a sample-barcoded 5' primer and a J-beta primer mix characterized a second PCR of about 6 to 11 cycles. Tagging of each cDNA molecule was performed by a template-switch adaptor with 12 random nucleotides. Every sample gave at least 2.5 million paired-end reads containing CDR3. MiXCR was run by TCRdb on the 5' RACE reads, yielding one entry per CDR3 protein. Of about 1.8 million distinct CDR3 sequences in the sample, around half were seen once.

Sequences were obtained from blood. This receptor was taken from a woman between 40 and 55 years old in good health. V and J are TRBV9 and TRBJ2-3; TRBD1 matches at 7 bases. DNA for the CDR3: TGTGCCAGCAGCGCGATGACAGGGAGCACAGATACGCAGTATTTT. This sequence encodes CASSAMTGSTDTQYF.